What follows are 30 T cell receptor beta chains derived from one specimen sequenced in a study of blood T cell repertoires in COVID-19 (dated by TCRdb to 2020 to 2022). Library preparation was by the immunoSEQ multiplex PCR assay. TCRdb obtained this table from immuneACCESS and retained in-frame rearrangements with V and J assigned. These tables miss some clones; where compared with another copy, unresolved V genes account for less than half of the shortfall, and the remainder is unexplained. The sample records 390,000 or so clones, almost 90% of which are singletons. The ten top clones hold about 7% of the sample. Source material: peripheral blood. The receptors shown here come from a man in his late teens or twenties with active or convalescent COVID-19.

The chain is built from TRBV5-8 and TRBJ2-5, with 7 bases identical to TRBD1. The CDR3 has 15 amino acids. Germline lookup yields CDR1 SGHTS and CDR2 YDEGEE. J was trimmed by 0 bases and V by 4 bases; bases with no gene match: 6. The CDR3 DNA is TGTGCCAGCAGCCCCGGACAGGCGTACCAAGAGACCCAGTACTTC. This translates into CASSPGQAYQETQYF.

This sequence joins TRBV11-2 and TRBJ1-1, with 8 bases matching TRBD1. Germline V CDR1 and CDR2: SGHAT, FQNNGV. The trim removed 5 bases at V and 4 bases at J, leaving 6 bases unmatched. There are 14 residues in the CDR3. This CDR3 reads CASSPGTGLTEAFF. The CDR3 nucleotides read TGTGCCAGCAGCCCCGGGACAGGACTCACTGAAGCTTTCTTT.

There are a few counts of this clone. This sequence joins TRBV14 and TRBJ2-2; D may be TRBD1 (6 bases). Between the trimmed V and J ends, which lost 4 bases and 5 bases, there was a span of 14 bases. Germline values: CDR1 SGHDN, CDR2 FVKESK. The length of the CDR3 is 15 residues. The CDR3 DNA sequence: TGTGCCAGCAGCCCAGCAGGGGTCGCGACCGGGGAGCTGTTTTTT. Amino acids: CASSPAGVATGELFF.

V usage is TRBV11-3 and J usage is TRBJ2-7, with D possibly matching TRBD2 (6 bases). The CDR3 runs 16 residues. Germline V gives CDR1 SGHNT, CDR2 YENEEA. V shed 4 bases and J shed 2 bases, with 18 bases lying between them. This chain's CDR3 is CASSSQGPGETYEQYF. CDR3 sequence (DNA): TGTGCCAGCAGCTCCCAGGGCCCGGGGGAGACCTACGAGCAGTACTTC. The full variable domain, rest sourced from reference TRBV11-3 and TRBJ2-7, is EAGVVQSPRYKIIEKKQPVAFWCNPISGHNTLYWYLQNLGQGPELLIRYENEEAVDDSQLPKDRFSAERLKGVDSTLKIQPAELGDSAVYLCASSSQGPGETYEQYFGPGTRLTVT.

This clone appeared a single time. The V call is TRBV11-3, the J call TRBJ2-1; 11 bases match TRBD2. The CDR3 spans 17 residues. The junction had 4 bases not matched to a gene; V was cut back by 3 bases and J by 0 bases. From germline, CDR1 is SGHNT and CDR2 YENEEA. The CDR3 DNA follows: TGTGCCAGCAGCTTGGGGACTAGCGGAAACTCCTACAATGAGCAGTTCTTC. This sequence encodes CASSLGTSGNSYNEQFF.

The rearrangement uses TRBV28 and TRBJ2-5, with TRBD2 matching 14 bases. This CDR3 is built from 18 residues. Per the germline V gene, CDR1 is MDHEN and CDR2 is SYDVKM. The ends lost 4 bases at V and 0 bases at J; junction bases unmatched: 7. The CDR3 loop is CASSSPGLAGANQETQYF. The CDR3 bases are TGTGCCAGCAGTTCTCCGGGACTAGCGGGAGCCAACCAAGAGACCCAGTACTTC.

V is TRBV5-8 and J is TRBJ1-3; D might be TRBD1 (5 bases). V was clipped by 4 bases and J by 4 bases, with 9 bases between them. Per the germline V gene, CDR1 is SGHTS and CDR2 is YDEGEE. The CDR3 consists of 13 residues. The CDR3 sequence is CASSQGSGNTIYF. CDR3 coding DNA: TGTGCCAGCAGCCAGGGTTCCGGAAACACCATATATTTT.

As regards this clone: Other DNA sequences from this sample encode an identical CDR3 as well. The J gene is TRBJ2-1, the V gene TRBV18; D remains unclear. Trimming pared 3 bases from V and 0 bases from J, leaving 9 bases between. The V gene's germline CDR1 is KGHSH and CDR2 LQKENI. The CDR3 has 15 residues. CDR3 loop: CASSPQLSSYNEQFF. CDR3 coding DNA: TGTGCCAGCTCACCCCAACTGAGCTCCTACAATGAGCAGTTCTTC.

The CDR3 protein is CASSVYAETYEQYF. CDR3 coding DNA: TGTGCCAGCAGCGTATATGCAGAAACCTACGAGCAGTACTTC. V gene TRBV9 combines with J gene TRBJ2-7, with D unclear. There are 14 residues in the CDR3. V lost 1 base, J lost 2 bases, and 10 bases lay in between. Germline V gives CDR1 SGDLS, CDR2 YYNGEE.

This chain connects TRBV7-8 to TRBJ1-3; D uncertain. This CDR3 is built from 15 residues. CDR1 and CDR2 from the germline V gene are SGHVS and FQNEAQ. V was cut by 1 base and J by 0 bases, with 7 bases left in between. CDR3 sequence: CASSLGPSSGNTIYF. In DNA form, the CDR3 reads TGTGCCAGCAGCTTAGGGCCGTCCTCTGGAAACACCATATATTTT.

The gene calls are TRBV9 and TRBJ1-6, with TRBD1 identical over 8 bases. CDR1 SGDLS and CDR2 YYNGEE come from the germline V gene. After removal of 0 bases from V and 5 bases from J, the junction contained 1 base not matched to a gene. The CDR3 is made up of 15 amino acids. CDR3 in amino acids: CASSVGDRNNSPLHF. The CDR3 bases are TGTGCCAGCAGCGTAGGGGACAGGAATAATTCACCCCTCCACTTT.

This chain joins TRBV9 and TRBJ1-5; D might be TRBD1 (5 bases). This CDR3 region has 15 residues. Germline V gene lookup returns CDR1 SGDLS and CDR2 YYNGEE. Trimming pared 3 bases from V and 6 bases from J, leaving 16 bases between. The CDR3 sequence: CASSAGPQGGQPQHF. The CDR3 bases are TGTGCCAGCAGCGCGGGACCTCAGGGAGGTCAGCCCCAGCATTTT.

The chain links TRBV6-5 to TRBJ2-1; 12 nucleotides align to TRBD1. Germline lookup yields CDR1 MNHEY and CDR2 SVGAGI. The CDR3 is 15 residues long. After removal of 9 bases from V and 10 bases from J, the junction contained 13 bases not matched to a gene. The CDR3 loop reads CASWFAGTGGGEQFF. The CDR3, as DNA: TGTGCCAGTTGGTTCGCCGGGACAGGGGGCGGCGAGCAGTTCTTC.

This chain links TRBV4-3 with TRBJ1-3; no definite D call. This CDR3 contains 17 residues. Trimming shortened V by 0 bases and J by 0 bases, and 12 bases separated the two germline ends. Germline V gene sequence: CDR1 LGHNA, CDR2 YSLEER. CDR3 residues: CASSQDPDFGSGNTIYF. As DNA, the CDR3 is TGCGCCAGCAGCCAAGATCCGGACTTCGGCTCTGGAAACACCATATATTTT.

The V call is TRBV5-6, the J call TRBJ1-4; 8 positions agree with TRBD1. CDR3 length: 16 residues. The V gene end was trimmed by 4 bases and the J gene end by 7 bases; junction bases not matched to a gene: 12. The germline V gene has CDR1 SGHDT and CDR2 YYEEEE. CDR3 in DNA: TGTGCCAGCAGCACCGGGACAGGCTTTTTTGGTGAAAAACTGTTTTTT. Translation gives CASSTGTGFFGEKLFF. Combining the CDR3 with reference TRBV5-6 and TRBJ1-4 gives the whole variable domain DAGVTQSPTHLIKTRGQQVTLRCSPKSGHDTVSWYQQALGQGPQFIFQYYEEEERQRGNFPDRFSGHQFPNYSSELNVNALLLGDSALYLCASSTGTGFFGEKLFFGSGTQLSVL.

The V gene is TRBV18, the J gene TRBJ1-1; perhaps TRBD1 as D (6 bases). Trimming left V 2 bases short and J 1 base short, with 11 bases between. This CDR3 contains 15 residues. Germline assignment: CDR1 KGHSH and CDR2 LQKENI. CDR3 coding DNA: TGTGCCAGCTCACCAACCGGGACAACGAACACTGAAGCTTTCTTT. Amino acids: CASSPTGTTNTEAFF.

The chain employs TRBV24-1 and TRBJ2-1, with TRBD1 matching 11 bases. With V trimmed by 7 bases and J by 2 bases, 12 bases remained unmatched. Per the germline V gene, CDR1 is KGHDR and CDR2 is SFDVKD. The CDR3 totals 18 residues. The CDR3 DNA reads as TGTGCCACCAGCCCCGGACAGGGGGCAACAGTGACCTACAATGAGCAGTTCTTC. Amino acid sequence: CATSPGQGATVTYNEQFF.

J is TRBJ1-4 and V is TRBV7-9; D possibly corresponds to TRBD1 (5 bases). The CDR3 runs 13 residues. Trimming left V 0 bases short and J 11 bases short, with 10 bases between. Germline CDR1 and CDR2: SEHNR and FQNEAQ (reference sequence). The CDR3 coding sequence is TGTGCCAGCAGCTTAGCGCTTCAGGGTAAACTGTTTTTT. It yields the protein CASSLALQGKLFF.

The V call is TRBV7-2, the J call TRBJ2-7; TRBD1 matches 11 bases. CDR3 length: 13 residues. V dropped 7 bases and J dropped 6; count of bases not matched to a gene: 5. Germline lookup yields CDR1 SGHTA and CDR2 FQGNSA. CDR3 coding DNA: TGTGCCAGCAACGTGGACAGGGGGCGCGAGCAGTACTTC. Residues: CASNVDRGREQYF.

V usage is TRBV27 and J usage is TRBJ2-7; TRBD1 might be the D (6 bases). Germline CDR1 is MNHEY and CDR2 is SMNVEV (reference sequence). Deletions cut 8 bases from V and 3 bases from J, with 11 bases between. The CDR3 totals 12 residues. CDR3 sequence: CASGSQGYEQYF. DNA of the CDR3: TGTGCCAGCGGCTCACAGGGCTACGAGCAGTACTTC.

As DNA, the CDR3 is TGTGCCAGCAGCTCCAGACTCACGGGGGCCTACGAGCAGTACTTC. It specifies CASSSRLTGAYEQYF. The rearrangement uses TRBV7-2 and TRBJ2-7, with a weak D call TRBD2 (6 bases). V was clipped by 4 bases and J by 2 bases, with 15 bases between them. Germline assignment: CDR1 SGHTA and CDR2 FQGNSA. The CDR3 covers 15 residues. The full variable domain, completed using reference TRBV7-2 and TRBJ2-7, is GAGVSQSPSNKVTEKGKDVELRCDPISGHTALYWYRQSLGQGLEFLIYFQGNSAPDKSGLPSDRFSAERTGGSVSTLTIQRTQQEDSAVYLCASSSRLTGAYEQYFGPGTRLTVT.

This clone was counted a few times. This chain uses TRBV15 with TRBJ1-5; D is uncertain. Germline CDR1 is LNHNV and CDR2 is YYDKDF (reference sequence). The CDR3 length is 16 residues. V was trimmed by 5 bases and J by 0 bases, leaving 14 bases between them. The CDR3 nucleotides are TGTGCCACCAGCGAGAAGGCAGGATATAGCAATCAGCCCCAGCATTTT. As protein: CATSEKAGYSNQPQHF.

The chain employs TRBV19 and TRBJ2-3, with TRBD1 matching over 9 bases. CDR1 and CDR2 (germline): LNHDA, SQIVND (reference sequence). With 9 bases clipped from V and 5 bases from J, the junction kept 6 bases outside the gene matches. This CDR3 is 13 amino acids long. The CDR3 loop is CASRTGVQDTQYF. The CDR3 DNA is TGTGCCAGCCGGACAGGGGTGCAAGATACGCAGTATTTT.

The V call is TRBV18, the J call TRBJ2-7, with 11 bases matching TRBD1. J lost 5 bases, V lost 5 bases, and 5 bases had no gene match. CDR1 and CDR2 from the germline V gene are KGHSH and LQKENI. This CDR3 is 14 amino acids long. The CDR3 DNA follows: TGTGCCAGCTCAATGGACAGGGGGCGGGACGAGCAGTACTTC. This sequence encodes CASSMDRGRDEQYF.

The gene calls are TRBV29-1 and TRBJ2-1; 11 bases are shared with TRBD2. The junction had 5 bases not matched to a gene; V was cut back by 3 bases and J by 4 bases. Germline V CDR1 and CDR2: SQVTM, ANQGSEA. This CDR3 contains 15 residues. DNA of the CDR3: TGCAGCGTTGACTCCGGGACTAGCGGATACAATGAGCAGTTCTTC. Its translation: CSVDSGTSGYNEQFF.

The V gene is TRBV28, the J gene TRBJ2-4, with D maybe TRBD1 (5 bases). Germline-derived CDR1 and CDR2 are MDHEN and SYDVKM. V was pared by 6 bases and J by 5 bases, with 5 bases between. The CDR3 runs 11 residues. The CDR3 nucleotides read TGTGCCAGCAGGGGGCAAAACATTCAGTACTTC. It encodes CASRGQNIQYF.

The chain links TRBV5-1 to TRBJ1-4; D remains ambiguous. This CDR3 contains 17 residues. Germline V lookup: CDR1 SGHRS, CDR2 YFSETQ. V was trimmed by 0 bases and J by 5 bases, leaving 17 bases between them. The CDR3 loop reads CASSLAPSATGNEKLFF. The CDR3 nucleotides read TGCGCCAGCAGCTTGGCACCGTCGGCGACTGGGAATGAAAAACTGTTTTTT.

CDR3 coding DNA: TGTGCCAGCATCAAAAGAGTGGAGATTTGGAACACTGAAGCTTTCTTT. Protein: CASIKRVEIWNTEAFF. The chain joins TRBV2 to TRBJ1-1; no clear D. V lost 7 bases, J lost 1 base, and 19 bases lay in between. Per germline, CDR1 SNHLY and CDR2 FYNNEI. CDR3 length: 16 amino acids.

The V gene is TRBV24-1, the J gene TRBJ1-2; 8 bases map to TRBD1. Germline lookup yields CDR1 KGHDR and CDR2 SFDVKD. V shed 4 bases and J 4 bases; nucleotides not matched to a gene: 4. This CDR3 has 14 amino acids. This chain's CDR3 is CATSDYDRGYGYTF. The CDR3, as DNA: TGTGCCACCAGTGACTACGACAGGGGCTATGGCTACACCTTC.

This chain connects TRBV18 to TRBJ2-5, with unresolved D. CDR1 is KGHSH, CDR2 LQKENI, per germline. The CDR3 length is 15 residues. Deletions cut 2 bases from V and 2 bases from J, with 12 bases between. The CDR3 spells CASSPNKHRQETQYF. In DNA, the CDR3 is TGTGCCAGCTCACCAAACAAACACCGACAAGAGACCCAGTACTTC.